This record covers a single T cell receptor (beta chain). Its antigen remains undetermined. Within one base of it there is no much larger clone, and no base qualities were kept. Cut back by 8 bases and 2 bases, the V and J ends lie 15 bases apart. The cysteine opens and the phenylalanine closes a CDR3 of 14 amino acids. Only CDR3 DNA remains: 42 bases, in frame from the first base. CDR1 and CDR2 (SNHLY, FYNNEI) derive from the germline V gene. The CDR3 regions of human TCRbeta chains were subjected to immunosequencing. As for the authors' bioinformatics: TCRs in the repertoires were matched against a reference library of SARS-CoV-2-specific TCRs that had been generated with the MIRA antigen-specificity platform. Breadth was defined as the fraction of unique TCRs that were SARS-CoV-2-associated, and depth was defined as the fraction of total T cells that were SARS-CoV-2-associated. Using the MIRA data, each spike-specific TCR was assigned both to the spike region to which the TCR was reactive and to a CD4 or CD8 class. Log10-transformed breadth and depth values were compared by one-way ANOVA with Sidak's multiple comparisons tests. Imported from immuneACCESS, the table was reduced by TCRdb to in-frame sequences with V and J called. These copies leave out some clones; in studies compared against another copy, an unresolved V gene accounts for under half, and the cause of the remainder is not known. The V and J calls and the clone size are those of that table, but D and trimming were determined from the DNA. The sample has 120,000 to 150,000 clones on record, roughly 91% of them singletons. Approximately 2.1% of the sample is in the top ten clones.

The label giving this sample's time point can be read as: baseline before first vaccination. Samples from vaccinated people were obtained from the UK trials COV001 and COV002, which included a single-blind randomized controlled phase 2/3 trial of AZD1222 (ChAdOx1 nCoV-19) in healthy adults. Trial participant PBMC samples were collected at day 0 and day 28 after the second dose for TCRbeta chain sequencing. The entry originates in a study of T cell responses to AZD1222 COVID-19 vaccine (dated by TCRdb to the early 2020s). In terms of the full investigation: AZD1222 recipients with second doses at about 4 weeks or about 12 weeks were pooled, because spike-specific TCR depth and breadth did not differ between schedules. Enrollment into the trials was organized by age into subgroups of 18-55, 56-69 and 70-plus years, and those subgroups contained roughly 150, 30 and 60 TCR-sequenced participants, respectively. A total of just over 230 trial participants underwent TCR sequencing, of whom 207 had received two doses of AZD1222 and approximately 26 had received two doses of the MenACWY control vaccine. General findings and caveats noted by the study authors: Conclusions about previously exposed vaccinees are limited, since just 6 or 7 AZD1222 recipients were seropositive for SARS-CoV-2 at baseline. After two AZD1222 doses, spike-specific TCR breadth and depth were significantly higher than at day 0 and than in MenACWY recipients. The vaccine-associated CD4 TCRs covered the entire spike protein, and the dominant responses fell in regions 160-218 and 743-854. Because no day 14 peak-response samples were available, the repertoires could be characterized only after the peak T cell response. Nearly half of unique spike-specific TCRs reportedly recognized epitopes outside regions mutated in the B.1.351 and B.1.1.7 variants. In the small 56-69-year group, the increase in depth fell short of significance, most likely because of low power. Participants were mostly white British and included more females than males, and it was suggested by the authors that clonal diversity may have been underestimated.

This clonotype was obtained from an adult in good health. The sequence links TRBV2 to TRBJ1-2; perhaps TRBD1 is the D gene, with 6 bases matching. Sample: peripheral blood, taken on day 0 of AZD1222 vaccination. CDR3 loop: CASGFEGGNYGYTF. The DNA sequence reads TGTGCCAGCGGGTTTGAGGGGGGAAACTATGGCTACACCTTC.